The 3 T cell receptor beta chains listed next were all sequenced from one sample in a study of CD8 T cells in Susac syndrome. RNA was extracted with the RNeasy kit, and a quantity of roughly 0.5 to 1 ug was reverse transcribed using random hexamers. TCRdb reprocessed the immunoSEQ multiplex PCR reads with MiXCR, giving one entry per CDR3 protein. The repertoire has 300,000 or so distinct CDR3 sequences, roughly nine tenths of them found once; the top ten carry about 0.07%. Sequenced: CD4+ T cells from PBMCs. Every receptor here comes from a human donor with multiple sclerosis.

In nucleotides, the CDR3 is TGCGCCAGCAGCACCCGGACTACCCCTGATGAGCAGTTCTTC. This codes for CASSTRTTPDEQFF. J is TRBJ2-1 and V is TRBV5-1, with a tentative D call TRBD2 (6 bases). Trimming pared 4 bases from V and 8 bases from J, leaving 16 bases between. The germline CDR1 and CDR2 sequences are SGHRS and YFSETQ. The CDR3 covers 14 residues.

The chain uses TRBV7-8 and TRBJ2-1, with 9 bases lining up with TRBD2. The CDR3 is made up of 14 amino acids. Trimming cost V 5 bases and J 10 bases; bases outside gene matches: 9. From germline, CDR1 is SGHVS and CDR2 FQNEAQ. The CDR3 reads CASSPPGLAGEQFF. In DNA form, the CDR3 reads TGTGCCAGCAGCCCCCCGGGACTAGCCGGGGAGCAGTTCTTC.

The J gene is TRBJ2-4, the V gene TRBV5-4; the D is unclear. This CDR3 spans 16 amino acids. Trimming removed 0 bases at V and 4 bases at J, with 14 bases between. Per germline, CDR1 SGHNT and CDR2 YYREEE (reference sequence). The CDR3: CASSLDMANSKNIQYF. CDR3 in DNA: TGTGCCAGCAGCTTGGATATGGCGAACAGTAAAAACATTCAGTACTTC. Variable domain in full (rest from reference TRBV5-4 and TRBJ2-4): ETGVTQSPTHLIKTRGQQVTLRCSSQSGHNTVSWYQQALGQGPQFIFQYYREEENGRGNFPPRFSGLQFPNYSSELNVNALELDDSALYLCASSLDMANSKNIQYFGAGTRLSVL.